The 10 T cell receptor beta chains presented below share a single source sample, sequenced in a study of OX40 agonist ivuxolimab in advanced cancers. Libraries were prepared by immunoSEQ multiplex PCR; TCRdb keeps only in-frame clonotypes and omits some of them. The sample shows some 61,000 clones, roughly 90% of them seen only once. Sequencing used CD4+ or CD8+ T cells sorted from blood, obtained in a trial of the OX40 agonist ivuxolimab. The receptors here all came from an adult with an advanced solid tumor such as melanoma, head and neck, liver or kidney cancer.

This clone was seen a few times. The chain has TRBV6-6 and TRBJ2-5; TRBD2 matches at 12 bases. CDR1 MNHNY and CDR2 SVGAGI come from the germline V gene (reference sequence). V shed 2 bases, J shed 5 bases, and the junction held 6 bases outside the gene matches. The CDR3 is 16 residues long. The CDR3 region is CASSYRLAGGRETQYF. Written as DNA, the CDR3 is TGTGCCAGCAGTTACCGGCTAGCGGGGGGGCGGGAGACCCAGTACTTC.

This clone was found once. The chain links TRBV29-1 to TRBJ2-3; weak D call: TRBD2 (5 bases). The CDR3 has 13 residues. Germline V gene lookup returns CDR1 SQVTM and CDR2 ANQGSEA. The germline V and J ends were trimmed by 7 bases and 1 base, with 12 bases remaining between them. The CDR3 protein is CSASGSGTDTQYF. The CDR3 coding sequence is TGCAGCGCTTCGGGTAGCGGCACAGATACGCAGTATTTT.

This clone was picked up a small number of times. The chain recombines TRBV6-1 with TRBJ2-7; tentatively, D is TRBD2 (5 bases). The germline CDR1 and CDR2 sequences are MNHNS and SASEGT. There are 13 residues in the CDR3. Trimming took off 6 bases at V and 7 bases at J, with 16 bases between the two ends. CDR3 in amino acids: CASREGLGREQYF. In DNA, the CDR3 is TGTGCCAGCAGAGAGGGTTTGGGTAGGGAGCAGTACTTC.

CDR3 DNA sequence: TGTGCCAGCAGCTTCTTAACCGGGCCCGCGGGTAAGGGCTACACCTTC. This translates into CASSFLTGPAGKGYTF. The rearrangement links TRBV11-2 to TRBJ1-2; D call uncertain. The CDR3 is made up of 16 amino acids. Germline V lookup: CDR1 SGHAT, CDR2 FQNNGV. V was cut by 3 bases and J by 8 bases, with 22 bases left in between.

The chain recombines TRBV28 with TRBJ2-7; the D is unclear. CDR1 is MDHEN and CDR2 is SYDVKM in the germline V gene. Trimming took 10 bases from V and 1 from J, leaving 11 bases between them. The CDR3 loop spans 12 amino acids. The CDR3 sequence is CATQVFSYEQYF. The CDR3 nucleotides read TGTGCCACCCAGGTCTTTTCCTACGAGCAGTACTTC.

CDR3 sequence reads: CASSKALSIGGARNTEAFF. The CDR3 DNA is TGTGCCAGCAGCAAAGCGCTTTCGATCGGCGGGGCCAGGAACACTGAAGCTTTCTTT. J is TRBJ1-1 and V is TRBV21-1. TRBV21-1 is termed a pseudogene. The CDR3 sequence is 19 residues long.

This clone occurred a few times. The chain has TRBV28 and TRBJ1-1, with D tentatively TRBD1 (5 bases). V lost 6 bases to trimming and J lost 4 bases, with 18 bases between them. From germline, CDR1 is MDHEN and CDR2 SYDVKM. CDR3 length: 15 amino acids. CDR3 loop: CASSLRRGIGTEAFF. CDR3 in DNA: TGTGCCAGCAGCCTAAGGAGGGGAATCGGCACTGAAGCTTTCTTT.

V and J are TRBV5-1 and TRBJ2-3; 9 positions agree with TRBD1. J gave up 4 bases and V 3 bases, and 9 bases lay outside the gene matches. Germline CDR1 SGHRS, CDR2 YFSETQ. This CDR3 comprises 16 residues. CDR3 protein: CASSSSPGQGSDTQYF. CDR3 DNA sequence: TGCGCCAGCAGCTCATCCCCGGGACAGGGCTCAGATACGCAGTATTTT.

The chain joins TRBV7-9 to TRBJ1-1; D unresolved. The germline V gene has CDR1 SEHNR and CDR2 FQNEAQ (reference sequence). V lost 0 bases to trimming and J lost 1 base, with 3 bases between them. The CDR3 loop spans 13 amino acids. CDR3 sequence (DNA): TGTGCCAGCAGCTTAGCACCGAACACTGAAGCTTTCTTT. As protein: CASSLAPNTEAFF. Variable domain in full (rest from reference TRBV7-9 and TRBJ1-1): DTGVSQNPRHKITKRGQNVTFRCDPISEHNRLYWYRQTLGQGPEFLTYFQNEAQLEKSRLLSDRFSAERPKGSFSTLEIQRTEQGDSAMYLCASSLAPNTEAFFGQGTRLTVV.

This chain joins TRBV5-1 and TRBJ2-5, with 9 bases identical to TRBD1. Per the germline V gene, CDR1 is SGHRS and CDR2 is YFSETQ. The CDR3 totals 15 residues. J gave up 2 bases and V 5 bases, and 7 bases lay outside the gene matches. CDR3 nucleotides: TGCGCCAGCAGATTGAACGGACAGGGGCAAGAGACCCAGTACTTC. Its translation: CASRLNGQGQETQYF. Based on the CDR3 plus reference TRBV5-1 and TRBJ2-5, the full variable domain is KAGVTQTPRYLIKTRGQQVTLSCSPISGHRSVSWYQQTPGQGLQFLFEYFSETQRNKGNFPGRFSGRQFSNSRSEMNVSTLELGDSALYLCASRLNGQGQETQYFGPGTRLLVL.